The rows below give T cell receptor beta chains drawn from one sample of a study of beta chain features in type 1 diabetes. Sequenced by immunoSEQ multiplex PCR; TCRdb stores in-frame clones only, minus some. The sample gives hundreds of thousands of clones, roughly an eighth of which show up once; 0.022% is in the top ten. Sequenced material: naive CD4+ T cells from blood. The receptors were sampled from a man between 18 and 29 years old with type 1 diabetes. CDR3s include the opening cysteine and the closing phenylalanine or tryptophan. Fields, in order: J gene, D gene, clone size, V gene, CDR3 DNA, CDR3 protein. A D gene is named only where the DNA matches it firmly. The size of a clone is reported for some rows only, either as once, few or many, or as a class for expanded clones.

TRBJ2-5 NA few TRBV30 TGTGCCTGGAATAGGGCAGGGGCTGGAAAGACCCAGTACTTC CAWNRAGAGKTQYF
TRBJ2-2 NA NA TRBV5-1 TGCGCCAGCAGCTTAGAAGGTTCCGGGGAGCTGTTTTTT CASSLEGSGELFF
TRBJ1-2 NA few TRBV18 TGTGCCAGCTCACCCCGCCGGGATACCACTAACTATGGCTACACCTTC CASSPRRDTTNYGYTF
TRBJ1-1 NA NA TRBV5-1 TGCGCCAGCAGCCCGGGACAGAACACTGAAGCTTTCTTT CASSPGQNTEAFF
TRBJ1-2 NA few TRBV7-9 TGTGCCAGCAGCCAAAGGGGGGAGGCCTATGGCTACACCTTC CASSQRGEAYGYTF
TRBJ1-5 TRBD1 few TRBV9 TGTGCCAGCAGCGAGGGGACAGGGGCAGGGCAGCCCCAGCATTTT CASSEGTGAGQPQHF
TRBJ1-6 NA few TRBV25-1 TGTGCCAGCAGTGCGACAGCGGAGAATTCACCCCTCCACTTT CASSATAENSPLHF
TRBJ2-3 TRBD2 NA TRBV10-3 TGTGCCACCTCACTAGCGGGGCCCATCACAGATACGCAGTATTTT CATSLAGPITDTQYF
TRBJ2-2 NA few TRBV21-1 TGTGCCAGCAGCAAAGCCCGAGACAGGGGTACCGGGGAGCTGTTTTTT CASSKARDRGTGELFF
TRBJ1-2 TRBD1 NA TRBV6-4 TGTGCCAGCAGTCCCCAAACAGGGGCGGACTATGGCTACACCTTC CASSPQTGADYGYTF
TRBJ1-1 NA NA TRBV7-2 TGTGCCAGCAGCCCCATTAAGTTCCTTACAGGAACCGAAGCTTTCTTT CASSPIKFLTGTEAFF
TRBJ2-2 NA few TRBV6-5 TGTGCCAGCAGCCGGGGCCTACGGGGGACCGGGGAGCTGTTTTTT CASSRGLRGTGELFF
TRBJ2-3 TRBD2 NA TRBV29-1 TGCAGCGTCGACGGGGGGGCCGCCACAGATACGCAGTATTTT CSVDGGAATDTQYF
TRBJ1-2 TRBD1 few TRBV19 TGTGCCACCGCCCGGGACAGGAACTATGGCTACACCTTC CATARDRNYGYTF
TRBJ1-2 NA NA TRBV18 TGTGCCAGCGCCGGGGGTGTCTATGGCTACACCTTC CASAGGVYGYTF
TRBJ1-4 NA few TRBV30 TGTGCCTGGAGTGTACGGAAGAATGAAAAACTGTTTTTT CAWSVRKNEKLFF
TRBJ1-2 NA few TRBV5-1 TGCGCCAGCAGCTCAGGGTCGCTGGCTAACTATGGCTACACCTTC CASSSGSLANYGYTF
TRBJ1-2 TRBD1 few TRBV14 TGTGCCAGCAGCCAAGTGGGACAGACCTATGGCTACACCTTC CASSQVGQTYGYTF
TRBJ2-7 NA NA TRBV30 TGTGCCTGGAGTGTACCGAACTACGAGCAGTACTTC CAWSVPNYEQYF
TRBJ2-7 TRBD1 NA TRBV30 TGTGCCTGGAGCCCGACAGGGCATACCTACGAGCAGTACTTC CAWSPTGHTYEQYF
TRBJ2-5 NA NA TRBV6-6 TGTGCCAGCAGCCCCCAATCTGGCCGGGAGACCCAGTACTTC CASSPQSGRETQYF
TRBJ1-1 NA few TRBV7-9 TGTGCCAGCAGCTTATTTAGGGATAACACTGAAGCTTTCTTT CASSLFRDNTEAFF